The following is a TCR beta chain sequence with its context. Its antigen is still unknown. This sample stems from a study of memory CD4+ T cells and cytomegalovirus serostatus. About the study: Of the healthy Belgian adults, 8 to 10 were CMV seropositive and about 24 seronegative.

The sort gate was single viable CD3+CD4+CD8-CD45RO+ cells for memory CD4+ T cells. Serum IgG to CMV pp150, pp28, p38 and p52 defined serostatus. The study's findings and limits: CD4+ memory repertoires contained about two fifths of the 164 reported CMV TCRbeta sequences. CMV serostatus prediction reached median AUC roughly 0.95, or 0.91 with US-trained model.

Assay used: immunoSEQ multiplex PCR; TCRdb lists only in-frame clones, some missing. The sample has 75,000 to 90,000 clones; 75% to 90% are singletons. CDR3 length equals 14 residues. Germline CDR1 PRHDT, CDR2 FYEKMQ (reference sequence). With V trimmed by 0 bases and J by 7 bases, 2 bases remained unmatched. Input material: memory CD4+ T cells from blood. This rearrangement joins TRBV13 to TRBJ1-1, with 10 nucleotides matching TRBD1. The origin of this receptor is an adult in good health and CMV-seronegative. CDR3 coding DNA: TGTGCCAGCAGCTTAGGGTGGACAGGGGGTGAAGCTTTCTTT. Protein product: CASSLGWTGGEAFF.